This T cell receptor beta chain comes out of a study of shared clonotypes between healthy human individuals. Clones were read by immunoSEQ multiplex PCR, and TCRdb kept only the in-frame ones, dropping some. Of millions of clones detected, 90% to 95% appear once; the ten largest clones hold 0.1% to 0.15%. Trimming cost V 3 bases and J 0 bases, with 8 bases left between them. The CDR3 extends over 14 amino acids. Germline loops: CDR1 SGHDN, CDR2 FVKESK. The specimen sequenced was naive CD4+ T cells sorted from blood. Subset in this sample: CD45RA+ positively selected. The rearrangement joins TRBV14 to TRBJ1-2, with D tentatively TRBD1 (5 bases). The source of this sequence is a man aged 18 to 29 in good health. The CDR3 DNA reads TGTGCCAGCAGCCAGGGACCGACTAACTATGGCTACACCTTC. The encoded protein is CASSQGPTNYGYTF.